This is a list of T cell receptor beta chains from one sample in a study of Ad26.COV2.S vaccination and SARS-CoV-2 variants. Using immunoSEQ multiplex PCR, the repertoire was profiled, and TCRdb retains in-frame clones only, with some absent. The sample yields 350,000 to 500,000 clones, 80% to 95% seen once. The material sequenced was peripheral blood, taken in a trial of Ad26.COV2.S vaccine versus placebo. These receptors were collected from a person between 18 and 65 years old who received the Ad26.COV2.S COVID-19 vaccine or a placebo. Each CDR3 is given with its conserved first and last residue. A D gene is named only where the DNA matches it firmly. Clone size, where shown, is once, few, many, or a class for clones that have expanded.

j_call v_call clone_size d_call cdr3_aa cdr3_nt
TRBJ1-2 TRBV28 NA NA CASSTRPDMLSYGYTF TGTGCCAGCAGTACTCGCCCTGACATGTTGAGCTATGGCTACACCTTC
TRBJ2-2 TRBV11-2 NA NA CASSLGTGTNTGELFF TGTGCCAGCAGCTTAGGCACGGGAACGAACACCGGGGAGCTGTTTTTT
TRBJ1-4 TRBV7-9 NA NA CASSLGSRFEKLFF TGTGCCAGCAGCTTAGGAAGTCGGTTTGAAAAACTGTTTTTT
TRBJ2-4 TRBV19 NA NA CASSIIGPKNIQYF TGTGCCAGTAGTATTATCGGACCCAAAAACATTCAGTACTTC
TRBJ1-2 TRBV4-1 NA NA CASSPTTGFNYGYTF TGCGCCAGCAGCCCTACAACAGGGTTTAACTATGGCTACACCTTC
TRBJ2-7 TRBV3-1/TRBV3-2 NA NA CASSRYSYEQYF TGTGCCAGCAGCCGTTACAGTTACGAGCAGTACTTC
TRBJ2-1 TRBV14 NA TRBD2 CASSQGTSGSGEQFF TGTGCCAGCAGCCAAGGGACTAGCGGCTCCGGAGAGCAGTTCTTC
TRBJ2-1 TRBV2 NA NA CASNSVNEQFF TGTGCCAGCAACTCCGTCAATGAGCAGTTCTTC
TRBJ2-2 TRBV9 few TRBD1 CASRRDRDTGELFF TGTGCCAGCAGGCGGGACAGGGACACCGGGGAGCTGTTTTTT
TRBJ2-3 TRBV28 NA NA CASSFSNIRTNTDTQYF TGTGCCAGCAGTTTCTCCAATATTCGGACAAACACAGATACGCAGTATTTT
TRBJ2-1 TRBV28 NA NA CASSLWGESGNEQFF TGTGCCAGCAGTTTATGGGGGGAGTCCGGCAATGAGCAGTTCTTC
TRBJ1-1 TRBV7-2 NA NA CASSLRRNTEAFF TGTGCCAGCAGCTTACGTAGGAACACTGAAGCTTTCTTT
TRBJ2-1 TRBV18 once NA CASSPPSGPLYNEQFF TGTGCCAGCTCACCACCGTCAGGGCCTCTTTACAATGAGCAGTTCTTC
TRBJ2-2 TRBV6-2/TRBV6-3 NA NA CASSYPDWKNTGELFF TGTGCCAGCAGTTATCCCGACTGGAAGAACACCGGGGAGCTGTTTTTT
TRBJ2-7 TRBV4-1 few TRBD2 CASSQTSGRSYEQYF TGCGCCAGCAGCCAAACTAGCGGGAGGTCCTACGAGCAGTACTTC
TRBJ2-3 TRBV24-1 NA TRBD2 CATAPGLATDTQYF TGTGCCACCGCTCCGGGACTAGCGACAGATACGCAGTATTTT
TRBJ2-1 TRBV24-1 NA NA CATRGVGLGNEQFF TGTGCCACCAGAGGGGTCGGTTTGGGCAATGAGCAGTTCTTC
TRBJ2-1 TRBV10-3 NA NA CAISETGPHNEQFF TGTGCCATCAGTGAGACGGGACCCCACAATGAGCAGTTCTTC
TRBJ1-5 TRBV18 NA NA CASSPGGSNQPQHF TGTGCCAGCTCACCGGGGGGAAGCAATCAGCCCCAGCATTTT
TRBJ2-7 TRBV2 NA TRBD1 CASSDRGQGGSYEQYF TGTGCCAGCAGTGATCGTGGACAGGGTGGTTCCTACGAGCAGTACTTC
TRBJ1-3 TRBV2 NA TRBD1 CASSFLQGAGGNTIYF TGTGCCAGCAGTTTCCTACAGGGGGCGGGAGGAAACACCATATATTTT
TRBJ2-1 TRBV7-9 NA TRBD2 CASSLLADNEQFF TGTGCCAGCAGCTTGCTAGCGGACAATGAGCAGTTCTTC
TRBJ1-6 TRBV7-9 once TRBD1 CASSYDRVNSPLHF TGTGCCAGCAGCTATGACAGGGTGAATTCACCCCTCCACTTT
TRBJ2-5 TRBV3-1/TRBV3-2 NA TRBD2 CASSQRLAGETQYF TGTGCCAGCAGCCAACGACTAGCGGGAGAGACCCAGTACTTC
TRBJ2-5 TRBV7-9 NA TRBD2 CASSERGLAGVSQYF TGTGCCAGCAGCGAAAGGGGACTAGCGGGAGTTTCCCAGTACTTC
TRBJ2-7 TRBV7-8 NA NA CASRGPNTYEQYF TGTGCCAGCAGGGGGCCCAATACCTACGAGCAGTACTTC
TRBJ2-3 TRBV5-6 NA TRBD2 CASSSIAGGADTQYF TGTGCCAGCAGCTCCATAGCGGGAGGGGCAGATACGCAGTATTTT
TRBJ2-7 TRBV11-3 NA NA CASSWPKGSALGGPYEQYF TGTGCCAGCAGCTGGCCCAAAGGGTCGGCGCTCGGAGGTCCCTACGAGCAGTACTTC
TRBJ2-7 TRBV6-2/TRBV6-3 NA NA CASSYGQGSYSYEQYF TGTGCCAGCAGTTACGGGCAGGGGTCCTACTCCTACGAGCAGTACTTC
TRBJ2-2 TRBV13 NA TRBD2 CASSPGLAGVKTGELFF TGTGCCAGCAGCCCGGGACTAGCGGGAGTTAAAACCGGGGAGCTGTTTTTT
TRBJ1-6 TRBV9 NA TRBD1 CASSVGPGQGIGTYNSPLHF TGTGCCAGCAGCGTAGGTCCAGGACAGGGAATTGGGACCTATAATTCACCCCTCCACTTT
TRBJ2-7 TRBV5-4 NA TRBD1 CASSSDRDDSYEQYF TGTGCCAGCAGCTCGGACAGGGACGACTCCTACGAGCAGTACTTC
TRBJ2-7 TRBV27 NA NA CASSLSPSYEQYF TGTGCCAGCAGTTTATCCCCCTCCTACGAGCAGTACTTC
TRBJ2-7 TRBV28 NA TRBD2 CASTPAGVPYEQYF TGTGCCAGCACTCCGGCGGGGGTCCCCTACGAGCAGTACTTC
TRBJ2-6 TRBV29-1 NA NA CSAAEDSGANVLTF TGCAGCGCCGCCGAAGACTCTGGGGCCAACGTCCTGACTTTC
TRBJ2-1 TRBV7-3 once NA CASSPGGGAGEQFF TGTGCCAGCAGCCCCGGGGGCGGGGCCGGTGAGCAGTTCTTC
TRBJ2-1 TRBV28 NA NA CASRNSLGPTYNEQFF TGTGCCAGCCGGAATTCTCTGGGCCCCACCTACAATGAGCAGTTCTTC
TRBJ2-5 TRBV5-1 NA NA CASSLAEETQYF TGCGCCAGCAGTTTAGCGGAAGAGACCCAGTACTTC